The table lists the clone carrying this T cell receptor beta chain with a few counts. The antigen is not known. The sample originates from a study of human T cells and chemical hapten exposure. Across the study: In the sensitization step, 2% DPC was placed on roughly 2 cm by roughly 2 cm of upper inner arm skin. Study-wide findings and caveats: Unchanged with DPC sensitization were TCRs above 1 in 1000 frequency. Because they had alopecia, donors may respond immunologically unlike healthy people.

Described time point: patch test 1, 2 weeks after DPC sensitization. Treatment denoted: therapeutic diphenylcyclopropenone sensitization with weekly scalp DPC. Germline-derived CDR1 and CDR2 are GTSNPN and SVGIG (reference sequence). There are 17 residues in the CDR3. After removal of 4 bases from V and 5 bases from J, the junction contained 19 bases not matched to a gene. Each cDNA molecule in the library carried unique molecular identifiers. TCRdb itself ran the RACE reads through MiXCR, one entry per CDR3 protein. Of 180,000 or so distinct CDR3 sequences in the sample, more than 12% were seen once.

This clonotype originated in a woman in her 30s with alopecia areata. Some clones in this sample may be carry-over from other donors' samples. The chain has TRBV30 and TRBJ1-2; 7 bases line up with TRBD1. Sample: whole blood, taken in connection with sensitization to the hapten diphenylcyclopropenone (DPC). Here the CDR3 DNA reads TGTGCCTGGAAAATTAAGGACAGGCCGGTCTTTGGATATGGCTACACCTTC. Amino acids: CAWKIKDRPVFGYGYTF.